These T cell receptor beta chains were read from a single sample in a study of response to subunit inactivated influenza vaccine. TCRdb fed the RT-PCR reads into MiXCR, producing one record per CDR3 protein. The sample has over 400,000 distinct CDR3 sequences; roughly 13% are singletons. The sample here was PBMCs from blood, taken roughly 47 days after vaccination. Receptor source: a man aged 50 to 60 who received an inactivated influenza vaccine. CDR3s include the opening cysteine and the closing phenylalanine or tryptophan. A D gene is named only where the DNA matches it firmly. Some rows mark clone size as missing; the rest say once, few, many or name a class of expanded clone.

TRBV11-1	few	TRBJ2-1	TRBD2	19	TGTGCCAGCAGCTCACGGACTAGCGGGAGTACTGCGGACTACAATGAGCAGTTCTTC	CASSSRTSGSTADYNEQFF
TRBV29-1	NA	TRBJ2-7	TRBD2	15	TGCAGCGCCGCTTCGCGGGGACTAGCGGCTTACGAGCAGTACTTC	CSAASRGLAAYEQYF
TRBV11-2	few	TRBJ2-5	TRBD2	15	TGTGCCAGCAGCTTCACAGCGGGGTCCCCAGTGGCCCAGTACTTC	CASSFTAGSPVAQYF
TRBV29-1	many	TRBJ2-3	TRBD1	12	TGCAGCGTCACAGGGGGCTCGGATACGCAGTATTTT	CSVTGGSDTQYF
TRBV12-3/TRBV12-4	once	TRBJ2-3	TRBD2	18	TGTGCCTGCAGTTCGGAAACTGTAGCGGGAGGGGGCACAGATACGCAGTATTTT	CACSSETVAGGGTDTQYF
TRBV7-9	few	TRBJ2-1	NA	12	TGTGCCAGCGCCGGGTGGTCGTATGAGCAGTTCTTC	CASAGWSYEQFF
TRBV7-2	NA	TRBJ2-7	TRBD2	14	TGTGCCAGCAGCCAAAGCGGGGGGGCCTACGAGCAGTACTTC	CASSQSGGAYEQYF
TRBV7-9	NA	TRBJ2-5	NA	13	TGTGCCAGCAGCTTATCCCCCCTAGAGACCCAGTACTTC	CASSLSPLETQYF
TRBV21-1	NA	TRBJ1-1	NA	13	TGTGCCAGCAGCAAAATGTCGAACACTGAAGCTTTCTTT	CASSKMSNTEAFF
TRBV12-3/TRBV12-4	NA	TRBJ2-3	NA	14	TGTGCCAGCAGTTTGTTGCTTCGCACAGATACGCAGTATTTT	CASSLLLRTDTQYF
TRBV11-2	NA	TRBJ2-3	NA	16	TGTGCCAGCAGCTTAGTAGGGGGGGTCGTGACAGATACGCAGTATTTT	CASSLVGGVVTDTQYF
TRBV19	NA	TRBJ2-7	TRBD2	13	TGTGCCACCTCCAGCGGGAGATACTACGAGCAGTACTTC	CATSSGRYYEQYF
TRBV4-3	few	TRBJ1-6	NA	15	TGCGCCAGCAGCCAAGATCTGGCCAGCTATTCACCCCTCCACTTT	CASSQDLASYSPLHF
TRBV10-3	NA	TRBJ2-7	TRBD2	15	TGTGCCATCAGTGATTCTAGCGGGAGCACCTACGAGCAGTACTTC	CAISDSSGSTYEQYF
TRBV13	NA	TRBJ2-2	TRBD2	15	TGTGCCAGCAAAGAAGCGGGGGTGAACACCGGGGAGCTGTTTTTT	CASKEAGVNTGELFF
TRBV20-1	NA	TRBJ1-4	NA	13	TGCAGTGCCGCGAGTGGCGCGGGTGAAAAACTGTTTTTT	CSAASGAGEKLFF
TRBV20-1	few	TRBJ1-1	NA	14	TGCAGTGCTAGGCGGGGGGGGGAAACGACTGAAGCTTTCTTT	CSARRGGETTEAFF
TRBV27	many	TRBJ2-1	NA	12	TGTGCCAGCAGTCTCGACCTGGGTGAGCAGTTCTTC	CASSLDLGEQFF
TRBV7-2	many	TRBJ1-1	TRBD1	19	TGTGCCAGCAGCTTGCGGAAGGGACAGAGTTATATGAAGAACACTGAAGCTTTCTTT	CASSLRKGQSYMKNTEAFF
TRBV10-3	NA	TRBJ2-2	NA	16	TGTGCCATCAGTGCAGTGGGGGGACAAAACACCGGGGAGCTGTTTTTT	CAISAVGGQNTGELFF
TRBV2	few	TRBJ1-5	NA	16	TGTGCCAGCACGAAGGGTGGGGGATATAGCAATCAGCCCCAGCATTTT	CASTKGGGYSNQPQHF
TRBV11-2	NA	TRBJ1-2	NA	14	TGTGCCAGCAGCTTAGGGGCACTTAACTATGGCTACACCTTC	CASSLGALNYGYTF
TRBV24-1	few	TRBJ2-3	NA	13	TGTGCCACCAGTGATGGCCGGGCCGATACGCAGTATTTT	CATSDGRADTQYF
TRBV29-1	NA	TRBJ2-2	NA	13	TGCAGCGTTGGGACCAGAAACACCGGGGAGCTGTTTTTT	CSVGTRNTGELFF
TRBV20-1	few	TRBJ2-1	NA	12	TGCAGTGCTAGAGGAAGAAACAATGAGCAGTTCTTC	CSARGRNNEQFF
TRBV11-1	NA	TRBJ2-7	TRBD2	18	TGTGCCAGCAGCTTAGTTAGGAGAGGGACTAGCGGGGGCTACGAGCAGTACTTC	CASSLVRRGTSGGYEQYF
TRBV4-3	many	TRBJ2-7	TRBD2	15	TGCGCCAGCAGCCAAGGTAGCGGGGGTACCTACGAGCAGTACTTC	CASSQGSGGTYEQYF
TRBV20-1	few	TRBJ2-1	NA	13	TGCAGTGCCCCCAGGGCGGGTCTCAATGAGCAGTTCTTC	CSAPRAGLNEQFF
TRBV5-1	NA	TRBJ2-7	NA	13	TGCGCCAGCAGCTTCCCTCCCTTCTACGAGCAGTACTTC	CASSFPPFYEQYF
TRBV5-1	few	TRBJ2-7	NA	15	TGCGCCAGCAGCTTGGCGGGGGCCGCTGCCTACGAGCAGTACTTC	CASSLAGAAAYEQYF
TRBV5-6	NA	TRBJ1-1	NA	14	TGTGCCAGCAGCCGGGGGGCCTTGAACACTGAAGCTTTCTTT	CASSRGALNTEAFF
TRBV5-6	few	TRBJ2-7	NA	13	TGTGCCAGCAGCCACGACGGGACCTACGAGCAGTACTTC	CASSHDGTYEQYF
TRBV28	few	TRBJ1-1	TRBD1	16	TGTGCCAGCAGCACCTTCGGACAGGGAAGGGGCACTGAAGCTTTCTTT	CASSTFGQGRGTEAFF
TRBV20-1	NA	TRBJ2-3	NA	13	TGCAGTGCCTCGGGGGATTACACAGATACGCAGTATTTT	CSASGDYTDTQYF
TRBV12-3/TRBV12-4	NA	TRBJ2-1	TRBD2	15	TGTGCCAGCAGCCCCATAGCGGGGGTTCACAATGAGCAGTTCTTC	CASSPIAGVHNEQFF
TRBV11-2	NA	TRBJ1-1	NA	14	TGTGCCAGCAGCTCCGCGACAGGGAACACTGAAGCTTTCTTT	CASSSATGNTEAFF
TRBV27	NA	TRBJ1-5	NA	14	TGTGCCAGCATGGTCGAGAAGAGGAATCAGCCCCAGCATTTT	CASMVEKRNQPQHF
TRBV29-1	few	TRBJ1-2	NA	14	TGCAGCGTTTTTACCGCCGGGACTGGCTATGGCTACACCTTC	CSVFTAGTGYGYTF
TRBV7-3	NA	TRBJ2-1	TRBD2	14	TGTGCCAGCAGCTTATTGGCTAGCGGGGGGCAGCAGTTCTTC	CASSLLASGGQQFF
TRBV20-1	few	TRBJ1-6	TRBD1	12	TGCAGTGCTCGGGACAGTGGGTCACCCCTCCACTTT	CSARDSGSPLHF
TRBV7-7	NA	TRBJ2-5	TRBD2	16	TGTGCTAGTTCTCCGGGACTAGCGGGGGGAAGAGAGACCCAGTACTTC	CASSPGLAGGRETQYF
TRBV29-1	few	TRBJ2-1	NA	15	TGCAGCGCCCTTAGTCTAGCGCAGTCCTACAATGAGCAGTTCTTC	CSALSLAQSYNEQFF
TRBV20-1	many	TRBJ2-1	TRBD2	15	TGCAGTGCTAGGCTAGCGGGGACTAGCGGAATTGAGCAGTTCTTC	CSARLAGTSGIEQFF
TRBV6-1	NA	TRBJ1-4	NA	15	TGTGCCAGCAGTGAGGGAGCGCAGATTAATGAAAAACTGTTTTTT	CASSEGAQINEKLFF
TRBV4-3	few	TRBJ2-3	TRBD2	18	TGCGCCAGCAGCCAAGATTGGGCTTGGCGGGAGGGCACAGATACGCAGTATTTT	CASSQDWAWREGTDTQYF
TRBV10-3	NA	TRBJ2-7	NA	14	TGTGCCATCAGTGAGCTCTCGGGGTCCTACGAGCAGTACTTC	CAISELSGSYEQYF
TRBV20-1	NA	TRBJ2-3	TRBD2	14	TGCAGTGAGCTGGCTAGCGGACGCACAGATACGCAGTATTTT	CSELASGRTDTQYF
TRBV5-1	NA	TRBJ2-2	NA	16	TGCGCCAGCAGCCATCCGACGGGACACCACACCGGGGAGCTGTTTTTT	CASSHPTGHHTGELFF
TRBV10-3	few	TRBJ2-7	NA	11	TGTGCCATCAGGGAAGCCTACGAGCAGTACTTC	CAIREAYEQYF
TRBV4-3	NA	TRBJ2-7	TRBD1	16	TGCGCCAGCAGCCAAGATTGGGGGACAGGGACCTACGAGCAGTACTTC	CASSQDWGTGTYEQYF
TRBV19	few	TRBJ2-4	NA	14	TGTGCCAGTACCGATCCGGGGGCCAAAAACATTCAGTACTTC	CASTDPGAKNIQYF
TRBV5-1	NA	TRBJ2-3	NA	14	TGCGCCAGCAGACAAAGGGGCGTCACAGATACGCAGTATTTT	CASRQRGVTDTQYF
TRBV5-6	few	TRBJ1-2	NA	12	TGTGCCAGCAGCTTTCGAAGCTATGGCTACACCTTC	CASSFRSYGYTF
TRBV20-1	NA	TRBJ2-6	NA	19	TGCAGTGCTAGAGATAGGCGGCTCTCGGGCCCATCTGGGGCCAACGTCCTGACTTTC	CSARDRRLSGPSGANVLTF